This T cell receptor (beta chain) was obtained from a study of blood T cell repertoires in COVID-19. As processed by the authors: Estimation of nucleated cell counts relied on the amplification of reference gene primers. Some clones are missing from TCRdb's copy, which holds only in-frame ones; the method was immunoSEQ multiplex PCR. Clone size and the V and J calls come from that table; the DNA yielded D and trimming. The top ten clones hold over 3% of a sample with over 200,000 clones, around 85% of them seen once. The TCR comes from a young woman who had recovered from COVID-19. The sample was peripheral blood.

Here the CDR3 reads CASSISRGLIETQYF. CDR3 coding DNA: TGTGCCAGTAGTATCAGTCGGGGGTTGATAGAGACCCAGTACTTC. The V and J genes are TRBV19 and TRBJ2-5, with TRBD2 as a possible D gene (6 bases). This CDR3 contains 15 residues. With 3 bases removed from V and 4 bases from J, the gap between germline ends came to 15 bases. CDR1 is LNHDA and CDR2 is SQIVND in the germline V gene (reference sequence).